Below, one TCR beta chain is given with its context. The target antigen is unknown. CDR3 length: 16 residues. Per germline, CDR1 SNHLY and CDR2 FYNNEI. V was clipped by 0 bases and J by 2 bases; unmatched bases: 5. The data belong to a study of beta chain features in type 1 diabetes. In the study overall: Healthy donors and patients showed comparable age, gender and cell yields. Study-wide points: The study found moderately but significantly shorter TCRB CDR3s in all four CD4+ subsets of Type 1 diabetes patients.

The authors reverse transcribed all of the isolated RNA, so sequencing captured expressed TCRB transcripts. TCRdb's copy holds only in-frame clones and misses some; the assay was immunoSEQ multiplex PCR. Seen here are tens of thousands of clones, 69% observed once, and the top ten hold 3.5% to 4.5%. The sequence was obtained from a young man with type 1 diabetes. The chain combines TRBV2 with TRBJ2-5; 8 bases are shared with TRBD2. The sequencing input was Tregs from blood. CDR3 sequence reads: CASSEARASGQETQYF. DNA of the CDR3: TGTGCCAGCAGTGAAGCCCGGGCTAGCGGGCAAGAGACCCAGTACTTC.